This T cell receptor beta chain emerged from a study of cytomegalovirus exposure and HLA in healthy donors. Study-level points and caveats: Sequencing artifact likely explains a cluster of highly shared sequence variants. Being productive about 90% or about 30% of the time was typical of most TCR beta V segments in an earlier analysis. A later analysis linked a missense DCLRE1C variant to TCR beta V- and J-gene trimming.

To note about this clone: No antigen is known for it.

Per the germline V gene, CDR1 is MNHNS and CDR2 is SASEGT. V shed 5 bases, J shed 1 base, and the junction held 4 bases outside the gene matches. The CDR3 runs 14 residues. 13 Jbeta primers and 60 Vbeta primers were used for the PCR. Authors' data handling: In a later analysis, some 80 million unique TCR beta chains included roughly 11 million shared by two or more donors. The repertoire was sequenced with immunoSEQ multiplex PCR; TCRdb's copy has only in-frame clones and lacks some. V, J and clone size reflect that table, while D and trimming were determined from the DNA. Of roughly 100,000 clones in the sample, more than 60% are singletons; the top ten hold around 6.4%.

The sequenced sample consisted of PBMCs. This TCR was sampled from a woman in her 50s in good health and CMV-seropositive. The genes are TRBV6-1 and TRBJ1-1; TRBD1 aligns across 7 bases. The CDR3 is CASSLGQANTEAFF. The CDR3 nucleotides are TGTGCCAGCAGTCTTGGACAGGCGAACACTGAAGCTTTCTTT.